This TCR beta chain was found in a study of blood T cell repertoires in COVID-19. Study-level background: T cells, B-cell-depleted T cells, or PBMCs supplied cDNA or gDNA.

Method: immunoSEQ multiplex PCR; TCRdb's copy keeps in-frame clones and lacks some. Of about 150,000 clones in the sample, approximately 80% were seen once. V lost 3 bases and J lost 1; bases outside the gene matches: 4. The germline V gene encodes CDR1 SGHRS and CDR2 YFSETQ. This CDR3 spans 14 amino acids. Sample: peripheral blood. This rearrangement joins TRBV5-1 to TRBJ2-7, with 7 positions matching TRBD1. The clonotype comes from a woman in her fifties or sixties with acute or convalescent COVID-19. The CDR3 reads CASSSGQDSYEQYF. DNA of the CDR3: TGCGCCAGCAGCTCAGGACAGGATTCCTACGAGCAGTACTTC.